This T cell receptor (beta chain) came from a study of T cells in Graves' hyperthyroidism and ophthalmopathy. Study-wide results and limits: Among thyroid clonotypes expanded above 0.001, most also appeared in blood. Ophthalmopathy prediction by the model preceded onset by a median approximately six months. A model of 13 V-J features distinguished ophthalmopathy from stable hyperthyroidism.

Not enrolled were patients with uncontrolled infection, other autoimmune disease, pregnancy or lactation. To note about this clonotype: Its antigen is still unknown.

With 5 bases clipped from V and 7 bases from J, the junction kept 9 bases outside the gene matches. CDR1 and CDR2 from the germline V gene are MNHEY and SVGEGT. The CDR3 totals 17 residues. Using RNA transcripts as the source, TCR beta CDR3 regions were amplified. Initially, a first-round RT-PCR of the TCR CDR3 employed the HTBI primer set. From the multiplex PCR reads, TCRdb called clonotypes with MiXCR, one entry per CDR3 protein. The table includes around 700,000 distinct CDR3 sequences, around 19% detected once. Sequencing was carried out using blood. The J gene is TRBJ2-1, the V gene TRBV6-2 or TRBV6-3; 15 positions match TRBD2. The clonotype originates from a woman aged 45-60 years with Graves' hyperthyroidism that later progressed to Graves' ophthalmopathy. DNA for the CDR3: TGTGCCAGCAGTGGACTAGCGGGGGGGTCGGGAATAAATGAGCAGTTCTTC. Residues: CASSGLAGGSGINEQFF.